This T cell receptor beta chain comes out of a study of T cells expressing NK-cell markers. Looked up from germline, CDR1 is LGHNT and CDR2 is FRNRAP. CDR3 length equals 15 residues. One entry per CDR3 protein, without DNA, is what TCRdb gives after re-calling the 5' RACE reads. This table holds about 150,000 distinct CDR3 sequences. This clonotype was obtained from a woman aged 45-59 years in good health. V gene TRBV12-5 combines with J gene TRBJ2-1; the D gene TCRdb calls, TRBD1, cannot be checked with no DNA. Sequenced sample: blood T cells: a sorted CD56 or NKG2C T cell subset, CD4+ or CD8+ T cells, or bulk PBMC T cells (not recorded which). The CDR3 spells CASGLGDRLDNEQFF.